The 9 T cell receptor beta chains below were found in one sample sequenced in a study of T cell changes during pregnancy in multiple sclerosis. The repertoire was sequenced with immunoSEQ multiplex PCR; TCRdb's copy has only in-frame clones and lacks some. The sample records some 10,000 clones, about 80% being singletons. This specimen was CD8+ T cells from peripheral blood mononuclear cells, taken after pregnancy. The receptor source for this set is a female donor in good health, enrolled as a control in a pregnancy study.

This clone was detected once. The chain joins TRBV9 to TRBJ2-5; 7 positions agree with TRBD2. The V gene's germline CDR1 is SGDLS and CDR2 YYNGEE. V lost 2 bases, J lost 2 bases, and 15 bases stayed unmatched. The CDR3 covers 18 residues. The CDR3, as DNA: TGTGCCAGCAGCGTTAATGTACAAACGGGAGGAGTTCAAGAGACCCAGTACTTC. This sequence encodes CASSVNVQTGGVQETQYF.

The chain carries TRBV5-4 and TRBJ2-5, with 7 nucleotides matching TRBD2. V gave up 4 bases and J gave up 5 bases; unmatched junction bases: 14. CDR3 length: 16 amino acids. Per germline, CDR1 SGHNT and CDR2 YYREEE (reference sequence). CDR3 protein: CASSPNLAGEMETQYF. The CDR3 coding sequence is TGTGCCAGCAGCCCCAATTTGGCGGGAGAAATGGAGACCCAGTACTTC.

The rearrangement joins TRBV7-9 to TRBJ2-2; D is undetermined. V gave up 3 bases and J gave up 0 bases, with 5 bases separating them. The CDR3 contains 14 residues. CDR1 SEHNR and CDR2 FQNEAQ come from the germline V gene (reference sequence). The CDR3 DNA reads TGTGCCAGCAGCTTTATCCCGAACACCGGGGAGCTGTTTTTT. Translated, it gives CASSFIPNTGELFF.

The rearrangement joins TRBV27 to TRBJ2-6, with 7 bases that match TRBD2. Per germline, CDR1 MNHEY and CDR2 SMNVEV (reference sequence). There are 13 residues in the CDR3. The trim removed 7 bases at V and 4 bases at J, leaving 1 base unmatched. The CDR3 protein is CASKGGGANVLTF. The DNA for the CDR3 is TGTGCCAGCAAGGGAGGGGGGGCCAACGTCCTGACTTTC.

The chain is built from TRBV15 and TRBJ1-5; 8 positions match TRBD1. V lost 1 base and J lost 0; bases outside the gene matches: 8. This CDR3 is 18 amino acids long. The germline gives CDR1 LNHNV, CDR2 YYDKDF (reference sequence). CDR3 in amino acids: CATSRGTGISYSNQPQHF. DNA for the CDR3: TGTGCCACCAGCAGAGGGACAGGGATAAGTTATAGCAATCAGCCCCAGCATTTT.

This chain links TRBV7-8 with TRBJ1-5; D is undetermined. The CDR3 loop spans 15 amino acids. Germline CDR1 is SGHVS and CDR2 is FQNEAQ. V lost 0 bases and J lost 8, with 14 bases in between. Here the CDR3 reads CASSLAFRGREPQHF. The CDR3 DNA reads TGTGCCAGCAGCTTAGCATTTCGAGGGAGAGAGCCCCAGCATTTT.

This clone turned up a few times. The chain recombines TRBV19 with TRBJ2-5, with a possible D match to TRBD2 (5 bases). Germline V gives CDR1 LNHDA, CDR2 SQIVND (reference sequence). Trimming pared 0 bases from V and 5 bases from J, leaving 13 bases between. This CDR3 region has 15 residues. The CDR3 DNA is TGTGCCAGTAGTATAGAGACCGTTGGAGGCGAGACCCAGTACTTC. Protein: CASSIETVGGETQYF.

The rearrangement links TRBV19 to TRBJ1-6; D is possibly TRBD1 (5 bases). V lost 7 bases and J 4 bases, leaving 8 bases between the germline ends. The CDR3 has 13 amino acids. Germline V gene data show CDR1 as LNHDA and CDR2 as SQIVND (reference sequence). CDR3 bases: TGTGCCAGTACATCAGGGTATAATTCACCCCTCCACTTT. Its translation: CASTSGYNSPLHF.

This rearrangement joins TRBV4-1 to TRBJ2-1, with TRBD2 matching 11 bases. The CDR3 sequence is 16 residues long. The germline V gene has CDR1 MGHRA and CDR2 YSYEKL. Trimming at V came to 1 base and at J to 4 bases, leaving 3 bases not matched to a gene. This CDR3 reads CASSQGPSGGYNEQFF. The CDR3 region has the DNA TGCGCCAGCAGCCAAGGCCCTAGCGGGGGGTACAATGAGCAGTTCTTC.